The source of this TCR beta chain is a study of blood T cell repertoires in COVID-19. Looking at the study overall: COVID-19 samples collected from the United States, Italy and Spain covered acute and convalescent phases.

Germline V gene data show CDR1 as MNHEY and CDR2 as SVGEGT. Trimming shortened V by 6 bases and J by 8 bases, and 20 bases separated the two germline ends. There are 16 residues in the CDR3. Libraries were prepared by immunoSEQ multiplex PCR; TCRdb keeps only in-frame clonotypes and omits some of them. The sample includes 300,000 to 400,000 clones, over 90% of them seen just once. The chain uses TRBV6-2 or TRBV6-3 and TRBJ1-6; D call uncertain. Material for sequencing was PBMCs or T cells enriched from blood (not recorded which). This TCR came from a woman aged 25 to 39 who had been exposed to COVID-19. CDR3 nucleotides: TGTGCCAGCAGGCCTCGGGAGGGTCTTGGGGATTCACCCCTCCACTTT. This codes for CASRPREGLGDSPLHF.